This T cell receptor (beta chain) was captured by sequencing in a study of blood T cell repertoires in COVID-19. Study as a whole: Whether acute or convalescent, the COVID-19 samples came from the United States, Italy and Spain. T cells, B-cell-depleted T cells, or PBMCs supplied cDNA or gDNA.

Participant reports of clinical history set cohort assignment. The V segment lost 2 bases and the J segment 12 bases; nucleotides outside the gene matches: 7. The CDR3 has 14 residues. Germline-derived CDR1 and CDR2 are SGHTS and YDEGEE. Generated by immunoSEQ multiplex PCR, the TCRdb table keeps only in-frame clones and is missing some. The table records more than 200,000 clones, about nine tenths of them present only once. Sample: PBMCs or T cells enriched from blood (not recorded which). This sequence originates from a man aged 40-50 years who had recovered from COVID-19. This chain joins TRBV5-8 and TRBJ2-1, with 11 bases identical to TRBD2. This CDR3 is CASSLLAGEAAQFF. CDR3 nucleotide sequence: TGTGCCAGCAGCTTACTAGCGGGAGAGGCAGCGCAGTTCTTC.